One and the same sample provided the 10 T cell receptor beta chains below, sequenced in a study of regulatory T cells in long-lasting Graves disease. Sample time point: persistent/refractory GD, antithyroid drugs over 5 years with positive TRAb. PBMC-extracted RNA yielded the TCR library. Assembly of TCR beta libraries relied on iRepertoire HTBI primers together with Arm-PCR of CDR3 regions. TCRdb re-derived calls from the multiplex PCR reads in MiXCR, one entry per CDR3 protein. The sample includes some 420,000 distinct CDR3 sequences, around a fifth of them seen just once. The source material was peripheral blood mononuclear cells (PBMCs), sampled when the disease was refractory, from a patient treated with antithyroid drugs. Source of these receptors: a female donor with Graves disease.

The gene calls are TRBV10-3 and TRBJ2-3, with unresolved D. CDR1 and CDR2 (germline): ENHRY, SYGVKD. V was pared by 6 bases and J by 0 bases, with 10 bases between. The CDR3 totals 14 residues. The CDR3 sequence is CAISQTSSTDTQYF. Here the CDR3 DNA reads TGTGCCATCAGCCAAACCTCTAGCACAGATACGCAGTATTTT.

In its sample, this clonotype was seen a few times. The chain uses TRBV27 and TRBJ2-7; 8 bases are a match to TRBD1. From germline, CDR1 is MNHEY and CDR2 SMNVEV (reference sequence). Trimming at V came to 7 bases and at J to 6 bases, leaving 8 bases not matched to a gene. The CDR3 has 13 residues. This chain's CDR3 is CASTRQGRREQYF. CDR3 nucleotides: TGTGCCAGCACTAGACAGGGGAGACGCGAGCAGTACTTC.

This clonotype was observed at least ten times. V gene TRBV2 combines with J gene TRBJ2-7; 7 nucleotides agree with TRBD1. The CDR3 has 14 residues. Trimming cost V 7 bases and J 7 bases; bases outside gene matches: 13. In germline, CDR1 is SNHLY, CDR2 FYNNEI. Written as DNA, the CDR3 is TGTGCCAGCACTGGCGCCAGGGGGTTCCCTGAGCAGTACTTC. This encodes CASTGARGFPEQYF. The complete variable domain, with remaining parts taken from reference TRBV2 and TRBJ2-7, reads EPEVTQTPSHQVTQMGQEVILRCVPISNHLYFYWYRQILGQKVEFLVSFYNNEISEKSEIFDDQFSVERPDGSNFTLKIRSTKLEDSAMYFCASTGARGFPEQYFGPGTRLTVT.

This clonotype turned up a few times. The chain employs TRBV20-1 and TRBJ2-5, with D hard to call. This CDR3 has 12 residues. With 0 bases removed from V and 4 bases from J, the gap between germline ends came to 6 bases. Germline values: CDR1 DFQATT, CDR2 SNEGSKA (reference sequence). DNA of the CDR3: TGCAGTGCTAGAGATATAGGAGAGACCCAGTACTTC. Translation gives CSARDIGETQYF.

This clonotype came up a few times. The J gene is TRBJ1-1, the V gene TRBV3-1, with D possibly TRBD1 on 5 matching bases. The CDR3 runs to 15 residues. The V gene lost 1 base and the J gene lost 5 bases, with 14 bases spanning the gap. Germline V lookup: CDR1 LGHDT, CDR2 YNNKEL (reference sequence). CDR3 in amino acids: CASSQVGGGETEAFF. The CDR3 DNA reads as TGTGCCAGCAGCCAAGTGGGGGGAGGGGAGACTGAAGCTTTCTTT.

Comments on this clonotype: This clone may be a read error of a much larger clone one base away. The rearrangement uses TRBV9 and TRBJ1-2, with D perhaps matching TRBD1 (5 bases). The CDR3 spans 14 residues. CDR1 SGDLS and CDR2 YYNGEE come from the germline V gene. CDR3 in DNA: TGTGCCAGCAGCGTGCAAGGGGCTGGCTATTGCTACACCTTC. Its protein is CASSVQGAGYCYTF.

The rearrangement joins TRBV7-3 to TRBJ1-6, with D possibly TRBD1 on 5 matching bases. CDR3 length equals 14 residues. Trimming took off 6 bases at V and 4 bases at J, with 10 bases between the two ends. Germline V gene data show CDR1 as SGHTA and CDR2 as FQGTGA. The CDR3 is CASSLQGYNSPLHF. In DNA, the CDR3 is TGTGCCAGCAGTCTTCAGGGATATAATTCACCCCTCCACTTT.

This clonotype was found a few times. The rearrangement links TRBV7-2 to TRBJ2-7, with 7 bases matching TRBD2. V was pared by 7 bases and J by 2 bases, with 11 bases of the junction left unmatched. The germline V gene has CDR1 SGHTA and CDR2 FQGNSA. The CDR3 consists of 15 residues. The DNA for the CDR3 is TGTGCCAGCAATATACCGGGACGGGGGGCCTACGAGCAGTACTTC. This codes for CASNIPGRGAYEQYF. The full variable domain, its missing parts supplied by reference TRBV7-2 and TRBJ2-7, is GAGVSQSPSNKVTEKGKDVELRCDPISGHTALYWYRQSLGQGLEFLIYFQGNSAPDKSGLPSDRFSAERTGGSVSTLTIQRTQQEDSAVYLCASNIPGRGAYEQYFGPGTRLTVT.

About this clonotype: A clone one base away is much larger, so this may be a read error. The chain has TRBV20-1 and TRBJ2-7; maybe TRBD2 (6 bases). From germline, CDR1 is DFQATT and CDR2 SNEGSKA (reference sequence). There are 19 residues in the CDR3. The V end lost 6 bases, the J end lost 5 bases, and 35 bases lay between the germline ends. The CDR3 is CSAPNPLFGLTGEVDEQYF. DNA for the CDR3: TGCAGTGCCCCGAACCCCCTCTTCGGACTAACGGGAGAAGTTGACGAGCAGTACTTC.

This clonotype was detected ten times or more. This chain uses TRBV2 with TRBJ1-1, with unresolved D. V lost 2 bases and J 11 bases, leaving 6 bases between the germline ends. This CDR3 comprises 10 residues. From germline, CDR1 is SNHLY and CDR2 FYNNEI. CDR3 nucleotide sequence: TGTGCCAGCAGTGAACTTGGCGCTTTCTTT. This translates into CASSELGAFF. The variable domain in full, with the rest retrieved from reference TRBV2 and TRBJ1-1, is EPEVTQTPSHQVTQMGQEVILRCVPISNHLYFYWYRQILGQKVEFLVSFYNNEISEKSEIFDDQFSVERPDGSNFTLKIRSTKLEDSAMYFCASSELGAFFGQGTRLTVV.